This T cell receptor (beta chain) was profiled in a study of radiation and T cells in renal cell carcinoma. Whole-study context: Nephrectomy followed 15 Gy stereotactic body radiation by 4 weeks. Findings and caveats of the study: No pretreatment tumor biopsies were available for baseline clonotypes. From baseline, blood top tumor clonotypes peaked at 2 weeks post-radiation.

This clone came up once. What it recognizes is unknown. Time point noted: baseline pretreatment blood. Described treatment: 15 Gy SBRT to primary tumor, nephrectomy 4 weeks later. The tumor was a clear cell renal cell carcinoma. Germline V lookup: CDR1 SGHTA, CDR2 FQGNSA. V lost 2 bases, J lost 5 bases, and 11 bases lay in between. The CDR3 sequence is 14 residues long. Data came from immunoSEQ multiplex PCR; TCRdb stores just in-frame clones and leaves some out. The sample yields 150,000 or so clones, nearly 90% seen once. Here the sequenced sample was blood, taken from a patient whose treatment included radiotherapy and nephrectomy. This receptor was identified in a woman between 45 and 60 years old with renal cell carcinoma. The chain carries TRBV7-2 and TRBJ2-3; D not resolved. The CDR3 here is CASSLLDVVDTQYF. As DNA, the CDR3 is TGTGCCAGCAGCTTACTAGATGTCGTAGATACGCAGTATTTT.